Sequencing of this T cell receptor beta chain was carried out in a study of T cell responses to AZD1222 COVID-19 vaccine. The CDR3 loop spans 14 amino acids. The J segment lost 4 bases and the V segment lost 3 bases, leaving 3 bases of the junction unmatched. Germline V gives CDR1 SGHNT, CDR2 YYREEE (reference sequence). The method was immunoSEQ multiplex PCR; TCRdb's version includes in-frame clones alone and lacks a portion of them. Of over 150,000 clones in the sample, around 92% are singletons; the top ten hold roughly 4.5%. The chain is built from TRBV5-4 and TRBJ2-1; the match to TRBD2 covers 8 bases. The specimen was peripheral blood, collected on day 0 of MenACWY control vaccination. The sequence derives from an adult in good health. The CDR3 DNA reads TGTGCCAGCAGCTCCCCTAGCGGGTACAATGAGCAGTTCTTC. Translating gives CASSSPSGYNEQFF.